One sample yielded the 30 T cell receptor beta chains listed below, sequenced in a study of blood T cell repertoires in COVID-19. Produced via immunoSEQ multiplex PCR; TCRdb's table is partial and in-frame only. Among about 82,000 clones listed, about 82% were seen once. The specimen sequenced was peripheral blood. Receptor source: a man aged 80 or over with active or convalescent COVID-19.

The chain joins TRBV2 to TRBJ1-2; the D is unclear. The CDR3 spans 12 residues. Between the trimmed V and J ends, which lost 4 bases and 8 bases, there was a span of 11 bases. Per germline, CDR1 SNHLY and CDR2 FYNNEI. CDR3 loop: CASSGGRGGYTF. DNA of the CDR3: TGTGCCAGCAGTGGAGGGCGTGGGGGCTACACCTTC. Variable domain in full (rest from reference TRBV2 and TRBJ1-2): EPEVTQTPSHQVTQMGQEVILRCVPISNHLYFYWYRQILGQKVEFLVSFYNNEISEKSEIFDDQFSVERPDGSNFTLKIRSTKLEDSAMYFCASSGGRGGYTFGSGTRLTVV.

The CDR3 is CASSSGTGPWAELFF. The CDR3 nucleotides read TGTGCCAGCAGTTCCGGGACAGGCCCTTGGGCGGAGCTGTTTTTT. The genes are TRBV5-4 and TRBJ2-2, with TRBD1 identical over 8 bases. Looked up from germline, CDR1 is SGHNT and CDR2 is YYREEE (reference sequence). The CDR3 spans 15 residues. V was clipped by 5 bases and J by 10 bases; unmatched bases: 13.

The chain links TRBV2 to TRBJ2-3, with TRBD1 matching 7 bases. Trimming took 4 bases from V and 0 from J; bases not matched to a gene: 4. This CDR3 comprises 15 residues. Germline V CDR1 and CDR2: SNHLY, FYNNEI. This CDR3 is CASSGGQPSTDTQYF. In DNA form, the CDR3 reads TGTGCCAGCAGTGGGGGACAGCCCAGCACAGATACGCAGTATTTT.

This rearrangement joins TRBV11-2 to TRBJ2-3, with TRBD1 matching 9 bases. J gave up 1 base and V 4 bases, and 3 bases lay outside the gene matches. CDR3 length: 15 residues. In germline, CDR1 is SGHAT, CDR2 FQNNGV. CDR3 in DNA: TGTGCCAGCAGCTACTACAGGGGGCGCACAGATACGCAGTATTTT. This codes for CASSYYRGRTDTQYF.

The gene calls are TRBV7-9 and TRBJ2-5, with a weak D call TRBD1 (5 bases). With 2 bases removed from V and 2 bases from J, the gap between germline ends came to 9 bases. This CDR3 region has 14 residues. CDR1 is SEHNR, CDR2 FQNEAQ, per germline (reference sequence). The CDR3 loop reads CASSLRTQQETQYF. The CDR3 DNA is TGTGCCAGCAGCTTAAGGACACAACAAGAGACCCAGTACTTC.

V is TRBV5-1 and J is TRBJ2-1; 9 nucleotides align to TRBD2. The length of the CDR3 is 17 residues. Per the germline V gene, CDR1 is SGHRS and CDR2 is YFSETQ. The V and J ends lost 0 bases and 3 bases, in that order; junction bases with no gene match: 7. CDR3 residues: CASSLGTSGFFYNEQFF. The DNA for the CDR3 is TGCGCCAGCAGCTTGGGAACTAGCGGGTTCTTCTACAATGAGCAGTTCTTC.

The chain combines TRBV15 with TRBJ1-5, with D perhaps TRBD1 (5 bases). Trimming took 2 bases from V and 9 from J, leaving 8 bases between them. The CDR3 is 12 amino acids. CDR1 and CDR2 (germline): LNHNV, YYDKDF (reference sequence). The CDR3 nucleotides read TGTGCCACCAGCAGACACGGGGGGCCCCAGCATTTT. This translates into CATSRHGGPQHF.

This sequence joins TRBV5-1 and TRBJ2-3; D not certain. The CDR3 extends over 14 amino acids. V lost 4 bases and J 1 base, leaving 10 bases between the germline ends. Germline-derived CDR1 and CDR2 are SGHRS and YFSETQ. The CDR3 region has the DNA TGCGCCAGCAGCAGTAACAGTCGCACAGATACGCAGTATTTT. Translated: CASSSNSRTDTQYF.

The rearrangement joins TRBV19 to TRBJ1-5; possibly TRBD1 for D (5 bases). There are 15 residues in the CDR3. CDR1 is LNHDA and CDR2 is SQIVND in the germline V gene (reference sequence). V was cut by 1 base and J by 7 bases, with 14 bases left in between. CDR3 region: CASSIGGGGLQPQHF. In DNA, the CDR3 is TGTGCCAGTAGTATAGGCGGGGGGGGTTTGCAGCCCCAGCATTTT.

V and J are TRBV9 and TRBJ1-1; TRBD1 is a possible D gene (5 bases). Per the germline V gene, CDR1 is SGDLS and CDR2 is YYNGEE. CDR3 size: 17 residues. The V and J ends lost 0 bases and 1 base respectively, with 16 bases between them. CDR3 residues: CASSVAPQGLQNTEAFF. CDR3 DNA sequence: TGTGCCAGCAGCGTAGCACCGCAGGGATTACAGAACACTGAAGCTTTCTTT.

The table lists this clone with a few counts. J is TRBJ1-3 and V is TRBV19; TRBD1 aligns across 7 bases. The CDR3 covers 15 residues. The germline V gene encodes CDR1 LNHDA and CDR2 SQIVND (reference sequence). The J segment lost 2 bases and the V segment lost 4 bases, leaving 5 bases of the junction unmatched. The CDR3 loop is CASSRQGLTGNTIYF. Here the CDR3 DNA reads TGTGCCAGTAGTAGACAGGGTTTGACTGGAAACACCATATATTTT.

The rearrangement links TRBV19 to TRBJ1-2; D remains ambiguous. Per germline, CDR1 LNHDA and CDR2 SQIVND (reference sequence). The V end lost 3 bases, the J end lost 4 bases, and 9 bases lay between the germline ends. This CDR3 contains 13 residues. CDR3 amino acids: CASSIEVFYGYTF. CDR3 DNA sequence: TGTGCCAGTAGTATTGAGGTATTCTATGGCTACACCTTC.

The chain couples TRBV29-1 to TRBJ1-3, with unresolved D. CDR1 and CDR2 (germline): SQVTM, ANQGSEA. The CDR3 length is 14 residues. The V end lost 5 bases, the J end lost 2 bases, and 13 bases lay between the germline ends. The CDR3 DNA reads TGCAGCGTTCCCGCCGCACTGACTGGAAACACCATATATTTT. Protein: CSVPAALTGNTIYF.

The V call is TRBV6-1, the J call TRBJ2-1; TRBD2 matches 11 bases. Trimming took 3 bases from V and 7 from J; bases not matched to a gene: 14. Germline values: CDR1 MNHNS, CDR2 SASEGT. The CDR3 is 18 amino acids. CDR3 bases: TGTGCCAGCAGTGACAGTAGCGGGAGGGCCTCTGTTAGGAATGAGCAGTTCTTC. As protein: CASSDSSGRASVRNEQFF.

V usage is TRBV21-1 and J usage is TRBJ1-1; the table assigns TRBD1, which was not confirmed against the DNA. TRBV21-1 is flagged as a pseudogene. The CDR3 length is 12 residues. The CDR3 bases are TGTGCCACCGCGCCAGGTGGTTGGGAAGCTTTCTTT. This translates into CATAPGGWEAFF.

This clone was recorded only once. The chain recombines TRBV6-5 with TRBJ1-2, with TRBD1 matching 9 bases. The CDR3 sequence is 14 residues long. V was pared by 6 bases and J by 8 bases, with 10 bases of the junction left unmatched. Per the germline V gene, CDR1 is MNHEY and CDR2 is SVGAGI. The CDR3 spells CASRTTGGLRGYTF. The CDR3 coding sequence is TGTGCCAGCAGGACTACAGGGGGCTTAAGGGGCTACACCTTC.

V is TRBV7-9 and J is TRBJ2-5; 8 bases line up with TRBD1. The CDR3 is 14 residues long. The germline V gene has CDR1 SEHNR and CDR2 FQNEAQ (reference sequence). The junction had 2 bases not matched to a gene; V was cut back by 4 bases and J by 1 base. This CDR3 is CASSSTGAQETQYF. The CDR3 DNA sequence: TGTGCCAGCAGCTCGACAGGGGCCCAAGAGACCCAGTACTTC. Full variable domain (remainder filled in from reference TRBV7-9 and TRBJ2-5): DTGVSQNPRHKITKRGQNVTFRCDPISEHNRLYWYRQTLGQGPEFLTYFQNEAQLEKSRLLSDRFSAERPKGSFSTLEIQRTEQGDSAMYLCASSSTGAQETQYFGPGTRLLVL.

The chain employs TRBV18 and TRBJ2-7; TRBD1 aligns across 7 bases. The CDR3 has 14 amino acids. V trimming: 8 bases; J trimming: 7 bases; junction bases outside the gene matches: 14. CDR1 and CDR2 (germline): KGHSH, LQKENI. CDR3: CASTAGGTNFEQYV. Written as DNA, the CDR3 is TGTGCCAGCACCGCAGGGGGAACGAATTTTGAGCAGTACGTC.

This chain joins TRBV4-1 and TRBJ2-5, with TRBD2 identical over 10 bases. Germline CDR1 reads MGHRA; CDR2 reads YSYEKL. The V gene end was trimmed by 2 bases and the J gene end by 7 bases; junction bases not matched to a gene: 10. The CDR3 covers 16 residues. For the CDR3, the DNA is TGCGCCAGCAGCCAAATAATAGCGGGGGGTCGCGTGACCCAGTACTTC. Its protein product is CASSQIIAGGRVTQYF.

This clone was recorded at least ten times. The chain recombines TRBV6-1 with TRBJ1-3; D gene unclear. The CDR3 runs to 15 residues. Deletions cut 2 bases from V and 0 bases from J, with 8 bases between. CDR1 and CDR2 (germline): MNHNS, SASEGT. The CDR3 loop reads CASSEHGYSGNTIYF. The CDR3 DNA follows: TGTGCCAGCAGTGAACACGGGTACTCTGGAAACACCATATATTTT.

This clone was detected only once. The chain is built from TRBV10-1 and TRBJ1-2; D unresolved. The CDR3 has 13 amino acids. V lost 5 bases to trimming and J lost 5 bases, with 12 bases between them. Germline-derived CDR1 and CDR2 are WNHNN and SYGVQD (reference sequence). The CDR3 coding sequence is TGCGCCAGCAGTCGGGAATCCGGTTATGGCTACACCTTC. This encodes CASSRESGYGYTF.

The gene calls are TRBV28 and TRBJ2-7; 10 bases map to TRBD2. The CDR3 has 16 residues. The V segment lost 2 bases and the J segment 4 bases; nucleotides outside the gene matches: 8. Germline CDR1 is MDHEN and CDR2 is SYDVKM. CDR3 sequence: CASSLGRTSGTYEQYV. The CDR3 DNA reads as TGTGCCAGCAGTTTAGGTCGGACTAGCGGAACTTACGAGCAGTACGTC.

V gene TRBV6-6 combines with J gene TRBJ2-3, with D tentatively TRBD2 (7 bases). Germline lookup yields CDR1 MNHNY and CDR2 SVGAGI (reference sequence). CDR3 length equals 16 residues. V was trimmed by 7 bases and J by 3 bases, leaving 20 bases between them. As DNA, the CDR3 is TGTGCCAGCACCTACTCGAGGAGGGGGGGAACAGATACGCAGTATTTT. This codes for CASTYSRRGGTDTQYF.

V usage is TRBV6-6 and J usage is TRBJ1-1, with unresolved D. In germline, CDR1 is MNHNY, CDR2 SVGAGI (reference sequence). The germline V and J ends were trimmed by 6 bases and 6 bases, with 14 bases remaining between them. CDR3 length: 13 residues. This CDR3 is CASSNLVTAEAFF. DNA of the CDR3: TGTGCCAGCAGCAACTTGGTAACTGCTGAAGCTTTCTTT.

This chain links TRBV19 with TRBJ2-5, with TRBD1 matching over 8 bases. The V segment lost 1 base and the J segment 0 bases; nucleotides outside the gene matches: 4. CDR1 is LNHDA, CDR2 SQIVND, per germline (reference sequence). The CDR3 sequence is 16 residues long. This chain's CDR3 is CASSIGDRGYQETQYF. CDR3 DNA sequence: TGTGCCAGTAGTATAGGAGACAGGGGATACCAAGAGACCCAGTACTTC. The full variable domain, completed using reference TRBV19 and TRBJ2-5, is DGGITQSPKYLFRKEGQNVTLSCEQNLNHDAMYWYRQDPGQGLRLIYYSQIVNDFQKGDIAEGYSVSREKKESFPLTVTSAQKNPTAFYLCASSIGDRGYQETQYFGPGTRLLVL.

The CDR3 sequence is CASSVAPDSSGNTIYF. The CDR3 DNA reads as TGTGCCAGCAGCGTAGCTCCTGACAGCTCTGGAAACACCATATATTTT. The genes are TRBV9 and TRBJ1-3, with D possibly TRBD1 on 5 matching bases. Germline V gene lookup returns CDR1 SGDLS and CDR2 YYNGEE. The CDR3 totals 16 residues. Trimming removed 0 bases from V and 0 bases from J, with 10 bases in between. Full variable domain (rest looked up from reference TRBV9 and TRBJ1-3): DSGVTQTPKHLITATGQRVTLRCSPRSGDLSVYWYQQSLDQGLQFLIQYYNGEERAKGNILERFSAQQFPDLHSELNLSSLELGDSALYFCASSVAPDSSGNTIYFGEGSWLTVV.

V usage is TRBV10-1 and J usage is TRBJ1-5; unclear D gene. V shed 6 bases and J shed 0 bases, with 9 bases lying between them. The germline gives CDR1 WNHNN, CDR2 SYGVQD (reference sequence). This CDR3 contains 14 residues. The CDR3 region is CASSPDTSNQPQHF. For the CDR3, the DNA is TGCGCCAGCAGCCCTGACACTAGCAATCAGCCCCAGCATTTT.

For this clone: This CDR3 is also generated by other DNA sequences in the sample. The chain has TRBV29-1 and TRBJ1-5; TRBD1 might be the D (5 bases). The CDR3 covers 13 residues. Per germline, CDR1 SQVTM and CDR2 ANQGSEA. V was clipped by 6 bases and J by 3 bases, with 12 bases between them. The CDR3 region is CSVTDSYNQPQHF. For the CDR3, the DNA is TGCAGCGTCACCGACAGCTACAATCAGCCCCAGCATTTT.

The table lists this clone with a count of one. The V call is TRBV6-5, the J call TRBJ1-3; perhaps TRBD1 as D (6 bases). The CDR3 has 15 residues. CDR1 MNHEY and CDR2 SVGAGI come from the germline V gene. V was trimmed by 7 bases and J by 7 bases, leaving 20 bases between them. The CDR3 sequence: CASTSPRGNRNTIYF. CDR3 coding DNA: TGTGCCAGCACCTCCCCCAGGGGCAATCGGAACACCATATATTTT.

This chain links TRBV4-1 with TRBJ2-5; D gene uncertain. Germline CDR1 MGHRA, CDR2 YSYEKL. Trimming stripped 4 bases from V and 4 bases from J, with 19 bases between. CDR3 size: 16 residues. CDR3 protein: CASSLRSSGISETQYF. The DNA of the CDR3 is TGCGCCAGCAGCCTACGGTCGTCCGGTATTTCAGAGACCCAGTACTTC.